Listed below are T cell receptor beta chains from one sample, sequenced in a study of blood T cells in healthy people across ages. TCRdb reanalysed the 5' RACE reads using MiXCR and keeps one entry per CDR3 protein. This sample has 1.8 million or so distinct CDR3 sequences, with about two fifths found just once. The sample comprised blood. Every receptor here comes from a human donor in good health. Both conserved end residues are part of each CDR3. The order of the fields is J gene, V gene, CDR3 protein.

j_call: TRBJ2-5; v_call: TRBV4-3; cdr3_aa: CASSQVIAGGMETQYF
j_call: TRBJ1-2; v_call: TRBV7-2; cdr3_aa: CASSRQGGDYGYTF
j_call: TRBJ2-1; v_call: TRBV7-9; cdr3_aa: CASSLVMGGGHYNEQFF
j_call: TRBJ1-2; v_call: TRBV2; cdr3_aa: CASGPGQGAYGYTF
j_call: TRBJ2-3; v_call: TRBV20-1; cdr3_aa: CSARAQRATSGGMDTQYF
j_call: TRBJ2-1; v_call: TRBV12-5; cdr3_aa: CASGFPDRGGNSNEQFF
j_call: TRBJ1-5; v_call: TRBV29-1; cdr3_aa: CSVFDRVGQPQHF
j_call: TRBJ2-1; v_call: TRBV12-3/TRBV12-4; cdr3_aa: CASSFPLGVQGYNGQFF
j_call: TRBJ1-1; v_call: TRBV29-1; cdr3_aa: CSVSQGTGAEAFF
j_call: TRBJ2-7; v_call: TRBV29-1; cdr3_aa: CSVDLAGSGEQYF
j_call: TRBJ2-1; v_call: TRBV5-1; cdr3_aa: CASSWVGTDYNEQFF
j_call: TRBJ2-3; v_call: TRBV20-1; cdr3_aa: CSASGLARPADTQYF
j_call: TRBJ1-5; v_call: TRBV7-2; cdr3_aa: CASSLVGTLERNQPQHF
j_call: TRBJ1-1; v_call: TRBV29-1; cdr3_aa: CSGQYMNTEAFF
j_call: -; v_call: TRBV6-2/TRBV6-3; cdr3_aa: CASGGSQGYEQYF
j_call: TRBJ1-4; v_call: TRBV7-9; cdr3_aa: CASSPPGTNEKLFF
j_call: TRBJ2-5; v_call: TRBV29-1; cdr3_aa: CSVQPQETQYF
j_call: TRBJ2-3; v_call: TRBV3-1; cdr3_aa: CASSQDPGLEIDTQYF
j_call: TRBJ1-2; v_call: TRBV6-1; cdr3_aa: CASSEPWGSLYGYTF
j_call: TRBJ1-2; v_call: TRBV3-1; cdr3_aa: CAGSQGRGPNDYGYTF
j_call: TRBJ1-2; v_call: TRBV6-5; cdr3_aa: CAGSYSIFEYGYTF
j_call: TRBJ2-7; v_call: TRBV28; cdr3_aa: CASSPAREVTYEQYF
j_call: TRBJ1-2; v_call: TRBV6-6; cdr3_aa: CASSFGDRGANYGYTF
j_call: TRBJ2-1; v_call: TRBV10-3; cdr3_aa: CAISDRRRGTGGNEQFF
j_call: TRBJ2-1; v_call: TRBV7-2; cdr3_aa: CASSPQMVPYNEQFF
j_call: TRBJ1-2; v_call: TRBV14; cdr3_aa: CASSQDGRAGYTF
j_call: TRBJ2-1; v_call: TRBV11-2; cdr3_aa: CASDNSGGVYNEQFF
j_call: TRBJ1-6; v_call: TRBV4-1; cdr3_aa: CASSQGVVYGSPLHF
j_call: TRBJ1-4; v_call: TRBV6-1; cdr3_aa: CASRGGPPNEKLFF
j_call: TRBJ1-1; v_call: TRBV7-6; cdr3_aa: CASSLAGQSNTEAFF
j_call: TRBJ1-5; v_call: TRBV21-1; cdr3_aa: CASSSIPGYGKPQHF
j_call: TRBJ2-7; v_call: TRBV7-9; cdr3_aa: CASSLNSGFYEQYF
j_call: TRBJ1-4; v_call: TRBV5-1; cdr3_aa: CASSPTGPLNEKLFF
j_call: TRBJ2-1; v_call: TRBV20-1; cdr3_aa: CSASREIDYNEQFF
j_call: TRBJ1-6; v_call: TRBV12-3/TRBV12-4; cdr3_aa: CASSKGQPYYNSPLHF
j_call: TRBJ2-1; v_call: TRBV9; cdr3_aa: CASSESGHYNEQFF
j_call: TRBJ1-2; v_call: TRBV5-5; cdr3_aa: CASSLNDGNYGYTF
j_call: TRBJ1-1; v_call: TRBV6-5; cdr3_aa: CASSHQDRVGTEAFF
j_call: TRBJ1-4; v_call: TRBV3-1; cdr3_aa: CASSQDTISSGTYEKLFF
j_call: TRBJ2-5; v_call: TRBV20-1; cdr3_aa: CSARTGGEETQYF
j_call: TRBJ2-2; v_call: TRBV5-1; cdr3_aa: CASTVLQGANTGELFF
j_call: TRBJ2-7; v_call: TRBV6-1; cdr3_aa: CASTRDRAPLYEQYF
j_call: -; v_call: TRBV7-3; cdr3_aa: CASSLNIWGEQYF
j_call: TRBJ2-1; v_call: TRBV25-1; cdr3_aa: CASSGFRGNEQFF
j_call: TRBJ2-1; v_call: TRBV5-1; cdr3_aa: CASSLVVNRNNEQFF
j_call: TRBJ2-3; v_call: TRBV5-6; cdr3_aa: CASSPIVLGNSYTDTQYF
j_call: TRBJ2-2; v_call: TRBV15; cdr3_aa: CATSREAGANTGELFF
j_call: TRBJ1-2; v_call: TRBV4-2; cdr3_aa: CASSQDPRRGRLSGYTF
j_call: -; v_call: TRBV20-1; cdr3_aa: CSARDLASGGAGEQYF
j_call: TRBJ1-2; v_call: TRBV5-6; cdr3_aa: CASGWTAENYGYTF
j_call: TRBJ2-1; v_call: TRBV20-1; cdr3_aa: CSARDRASQNEQFF
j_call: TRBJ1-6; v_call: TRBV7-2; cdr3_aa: CASSLGGQSNSPLHF
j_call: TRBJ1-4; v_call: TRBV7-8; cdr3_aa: CASSTKPTGELFF
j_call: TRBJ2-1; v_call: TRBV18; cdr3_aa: CASSLLDRGDEQFF
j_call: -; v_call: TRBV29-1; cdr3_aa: CSVEWGSYNEQYF